This TCR beta chain is from a study of blood T cells in healthy people across ages. CDR1 and CDR2 (germline): SQVTM, ANQGSEA. The CDR3 totals 12 residues. Then a second PCR, running roughly 7 to 12 cycles, was carried out with a sample-barcoded 5' primer and a J-beta primer mix. TCRdb passed the 5' RACE reads through MiXCR, listing each CDR3 protein once. The data contain about 900,000 distinct CDR3 sequences, around 62% of them singletons. This clonotype was seen only once. This clonotype was sampled from a man under 40 in good health. The chain couples TRBV29-1 to TRBJ2-1; D uncertain. The end of the DNA aligns better with TRBJ2-7, so the J call may be wrong. Sequencing was done on a sample of blood. DNA of the CDR3: TGCAGCGTTGAAGGCACCTACAATGAGCAGTACTTC. It is translated as CSVEGTYNEQYF.